These 30 T cell receptor beta chains were all obtained from the same sample, sequenced in a study of blood T cell repertoires in COVID-19. Data came from immunoSEQ multiplex PCR; TCRdb stores just in-frame clones and leaves some out. Here the sample spans 300,000 to 450,000 clones, more than 70% being singletons. The sequenced material came from PBMCs or T cells enriched from blood (not recorded which). The receptors were sampled from a man aged 30 to 39 who had recovered from COVID-19.

This chain joins TRBV4-1 and TRBJ2-2; D gene uncertain. The CDR3 sequence is 14 residues long. The V and J ends lost 0 bases and 4 bases respectively, with 6 bases between them. Germline V gives CDR1 MGHRA, CDR2 YSYEKL. In DNA, the CDR3 is TGCGCCAGCAGCCAAGAAACACCCACCGGGGAGCTGTTTTTT. Translating it yields CASSQETPTGELFF.

V and J are TRBV15 and TRBJ1-3, with unresolved D. This CDR3 is built from 17 residues. V gave up 2 bases and J gave up 4 bases, with 18 bases separating them. Germline V gene lookup returns CDR1 LNHNV and CDR2 YYDKDF (reference sequence). The CDR3 spells CATSRSSGSRGGNTIYF. The CDR3 DNA sequence: TGTGCCACCAGCAGATCCTCCGGGTCCCGCGGCGGAAACACCATATATTTT.

The V call is TRBV13, the J call TRBJ2-5, with D possibly being TRBD2 (6 bases). V dropped 1 base and J dropped 4 bases, with 7 bases sitting between them. The length of the CDR3 is 13 residues. Germline V lookup: CDR1 PRHDT, CDR2 FYEKMQ (reference sequence). The CDR3 region has the DNA TGTGCCAGCAGCTTAGCGGGAGCAGAGACCCAGTACTTC. This gives the protein CASSLAGAETQYF.

The chain carries TRBV10-1 and TRBJ1-5; 9 nucleotides line up with TRBD1. Germline V lookup: CDR1 WNHNN, CDR2 SYGVQD (reference sequence). J was trimmed by 0 bases and V by 8 bases; bases with no gene match: 11. The CDR3 covers 17 residues. The CDR3 loop reads CASRRGTGLYSNQPQHF. The CDR3 bases are TGCGCCAGCCGAAGGGGGACAGGGCTATATAGCAATCAGCCCCAGCATTTT.

The chain uses TRBV6-5 and TRBJ1-2; no definite D call. There are 13 residues in the CDR3. Trimming took off 10 bases at V and 1 base at J, with 13 bases between the two ends. Germline CDR1 is MNHEY and CDR2 is SVGAGI. CDR3 in DNA: TGTGCCACGCCGACGGAGAGTAACTATGGCTACACCTTC. Encoded protein: CATPTESNYGYTF.

This rearrangement joins TRBV6-5 to TRBJ1-6, with 8 positions matching TRBD1. Per germline, CDR1 MNHEY and CDR2 SVGAGI. The CDR3 runs 15 residues. Trimming at V came to 6 bases and at J to 8 bases, leaving 9 bases not matched to a gene. For the CDR3, the DNA is TGTGCCAGCAGACCCCAGGGGGCAATTGATTCACCCCTCCACTTT. This codes for CASRPQGAIDSPLHF.

This chain joins TRBV19 and TRBJ1-1, with 7 bases matching TRBD1. Germline values: CDR1 LNHDA, CDR2 SQIVND (reference sequence). J gave up 0 bases and V 2 bases, and 6 bases lay outside the gene matches. CDR3 size: 16 residues. CDR3 sequence (DNA): TGTGCCAGTAGTATACCGGGACAGATATTGAACACTGAAGCTTTCTTT. Translated, it gives CASSIPGQILNTEAFF.

This chain connects TRBV3-1 (or the pseudogene TRBV3-2) to TRBJ2-7; 7 nucleotides line up with TRBD1. The trim removed 7 bases at V and 2 bases at J, leaving 5 bases unmatched. This CDR3 contains 13 residues. The germline V gene encodes CDR1 LGHDT and CDR2 YNNKEL (reference sequence). The CDR3 coding sequence is TGTGCCAGCACCGGGACAGCGGCCTACGAGCAGTACTTC. Protein: CASTGTAAYEQYF.

V is TRBV5-6 and J is TRBJ2-2, with 9 bases lining up with TRBD1. V lost 3 bases to trimming and J lost 6 bases; unmatched junction nucleotides: 3. There are 14 residues in the CDR3. The germline V gene has CDR1 SGHDT and CDR2 YYEEEE. The CDR3 nucleotides read TGTGCCAGCAGCTGGACAGGGGTAGCCGGGGAGCTGTTTTTT. Encoded protein: CASSWTGVAGELFF.

The chain uses TRBV10-3 and TRBJ1-5; the match to TRBD1 covers 7 bases. The CDR3 extends over 14 amino acids. V was clipped by 5 bases and J by 3 bases; unmatched bases: 4. Germline V gives CDR1 ENHRY, CDR2 SYGVKD. The CDR3 loop reads CAISPGQDNQPQHF. Here the CDR3 DNA reads TGTGCCATCAGTCCAGGACAGGACAATCAGCCCCAGCATTTT.

The chain couples TRBV6-4 to TRBJ1-5; D possibly corresponds to TRBD1 (6 bases). Per germline, CDR1 MRHNA and CDR2 SNTAGT. Trimming left V 8 bases short and J 5 bases short, with 13 bases between. The CDR3 runs to 13 residues. For the CDR3, the DNA is TGTGCCAGCGGGGGGGCCGACGATCAGCCCCAGCATTTT. Its protein is CASGGADDQPQHF.

The chain has TRBV5-4 and TRBJ2-1; 9 nucleotides line up with TRBD1. This CDR3 spans 15 amino acids. With 2 bases clipped from V and 5 bases from J, the junction kept 5 bases outside the gene matches. In germline, CDR1 is SGHNT, CDR2 YYREEE (reference sequence). This chain's CDR3 is CASSLTGGANNEQFF. CDR3 bases: TGTGCCAGCAGCTTAACAGGGGGCGCGAACAATGAGCAGTTCTTC.

The chain links TRBV5-5 to TRBJ2-3; TRBD2 matches at 9 bases. This CDR3 has 14 amino acids. The V and J ends lost 2 bases and 4 bases, in that order; junction bases with no gene match: 2. Germline V gives CDR1 SGHKS, CDR2 YYEKEE (reference sequence). Here the CDR3 reads CASSFRLAADTQYF. The CDR3 nucleotides are TGTGCCAGCAGCTTTCGACTAGCGGCAGATACGCAGTATTTT.

V usage is TRBV19 and J usage is TRBJ1-5; weak D call: TRBD1 (6 bases). V lost 5 bases to trimming and J lost 3 bases, with 17 bases between them. This CDR3 region has 16 residues. Germline CDR1 is LNHDA and CDR2 is SQIVND (reference sequence). The CDR3, as DNA: TGTGCCAGTAGTCTGGGGGGGGCGTGGTCCAATCAGCCCCAGCATTTT. It is translated as CASSLGGAWSNQPQHF.

V and J are TRBV2 and TRBJ1-3, with D possibly being TRBD1 (6 bases). The CDR3 extends over 17 amino acids. Germline CDR1 SNHLY, CDR2 FYNNEI. Trimming shortened V by 0 bases and J by 4 bases, and 16 bases separated the two germline ends. CDR3 nucleotides: TGTGCCAGCAGTGAAGCGCTCGGGCAGGGACAAGGAAACACCATATATTTT. Translated, it gives CASSEALGQGQGNTIYF.

The chain couples TRBV18 to TRBJ1-2; 7 bases map to TRBD1. V lost 8 bases, J lost 5 bases, and 26 bases stayed unmatched. Germline V CDR1 and CDR2: KGHSH, LQKENI. This CDR3 is built from 19 residues. The CDR3 loop reads CASPYQNDRDEEVMYGYTF. As DNA, the CDR3 is TGTGCCAGCCCTTACCAAAACGACAGGGACGAGGAGGTAATGTATGGCTACACCTTC.

The gene calls are TRBV19 and TRBJ2-7; D may be TRBD1 (5 bases). Trimming took 5 bases from V and 2 from J, leaving 16 bases between them. In germline, CDR1 is LNHDA, CDR2 SQIVND (reference sequence). This CDR3 has 15 residues. CDR3 loop: CASSVLAGMTYEQYF. Written as DNA, the CDR3 is TGTGCCAGTAGTGTACTTGCAGGGATGACCTACGAGCAGTACTTC.

The chain links TRBV30 to TRBJ2-7; 10 bases map to TRBD1. The CDR3 spans 12 residues. Looked up from germline, CDR1 is GTSNPN and CDR2 is SVGIG (reference sequence). The CDR3 spells CACGQGVHEQYF. The CDR3 DNA sequence: TGTGCGTGTGGACAGGGGGTCCACGAGCAGTACTTC.

V usage is TRBV20-1 and J usage is TRBJ2-5; 7 nucleotides agree with TRBD2. Germline loops: CDR1 DFQATT, CDR2 SNEGSKA (reference sequence). The CDR3 runs to 15 residues. V shed 3 bases, J shed 2 bases, and the junction held 9 bases outside the gene matches. CDR3 nucleotide sequence: TGCAGTGCTAGTCTAGACGGGGGGATGCAAGAGACCCAGTACTTC. Translated, it gives CSASLDGGMQETQYF.

V and J are TRBV7-2 and TRBJ1-5, with D tentatively TRBD1 (5 bases). This CDR3 has 17 residues. The germline CDR1 and CDR2 sequences are SGHTA and FQGNSA. The V and J ends lost 2 bases and 4 bases respectively, with 18 bases between them. The CDR3 protein is CASSLLGRARGNQPQHF. DNA for the CDR3: TGTGCCAGCAGCTTACTAGGCAGGGCAAGAGGAAATCAGCCCCAGCATTTT. The complete variable domain, with remaining parts taken from reference TRBV7-2 and TRBJ1-5, reads GAGVSQSPSNKVTEKGKDVELRCDPISGHTALYWYRQSLGQGLEFLIYFQGNSAPDKSGLPSDRFSAERTGGSVSTLTIQRTQQEDSAVYLCASSLLGRARGNQPQHFGDGTRLSIL.

This clone was seen only a few times. CDR3: CASSSIQGAYTGELFF. CDR3 in DNA: TGTGCCAGCAGCTCGATTCAGGGGGCTTACACCGGGGAGCTGTTTTTT. The chain couples TRBV5-5 to TRBJ2-2, with 8 nucleotides matching TRBD1. J gave up 3 bases and V 3 bases, and 7 bases lay outside the gene matches. The CDR3 runs 16 residues. CDR1 is SGHKS, CDR2 YYEKEE, per germline (reference sequence). Looking up the rest from reference TRBV5-5 and TRBJ2-2 gives the full variable domain: DAGVTQSPTHLIKTRGQQVTLRCSPISGHKSVSWYQQVLGQGPQFIFQYYEKEERGRGNFPDRFSARQFPNYSSELNVNALLLGDSALYLCASSSIQGAYTGELFFGEGSRLTVL.

The chain uses TRBV4-3 and TRBJ1-1; a weak D match, TRBD1 (5 bases). V was shortened by 6 bases and J by 12 bases, with 14 bases between the two germline ends. The CDR3 is 11 amino acids. Germline values: CDR1 LGHNA, CDR2 YSLEER. The CDR3 nucleotides are TGCGCCAGCAGGGACATCTGGATTTCTTTCTTT. It yields the protein CASRDIWISFF.

The count of this clone is one. The chain employs TRBV5-6 and TRBJ2-7, with D perhaps matching TRBD1 (6 bases). The CDR3 consists of 16 residues. V was pared by 0 bases and J by 0 bases, with 13 bases between. Per the germline V gene, CDR1 is SGHDT and CDR2 is YYEEEE. CDR3 protein: CASSLGGQLSSYEQYF. In DNA, the CDR3 is TGTGCCAGCAGCTTGGGCGGACAGCTCAGCTCCTACGAGCAGTACTTC.

The V call is TRBV5-1, the J call TRBJ1-2; D might be TRBD1 (5 bases). The CDR3 is 13 amino acids. From germline, CDR1 is SGHRS and CDR2 YFSETQ. The ends were cut back, 2 bases at V and 6 bases at J, with 11 bases in the middle. CDR3 region: CASSLQATDGYTF. The CDR3 DNA sequence: TGCGCCAGCAGCTTACAGGCTACAGATGGCTACACCTTC.

The chain combines TRBV3-1 (or the pseudogene TRBV3-2) with TRBJ2-3; 11 bases are a match to TRBD1. The CDR3 has 18 amino acids. V lost 4 bases to trimming and J lost 1 base; unmatched junction nucleotides: 10. Germline loops: CDR1 LGHDT, CDR2 YNNKEL (reference sequence). The CDR3 loop is CASSRWDRGSEGTDTQYF. CDR3 nucleotides: TGTGCCAGCAGCCGATGGGACAGGGGGTCGGAAGGCACAGATACGCAGTATTTT.

The chain links TRBV6-5 to TRBJ1-2; D gene ambiguous. V gave up 6 bases and J gave up 10 bases, with 24 bases separating them. This CDR3 comprises 15 residues. Germline V gene sequence: CDR1 MNHEY, CDR2 SVGAGI. The CDR3: CASSWRGRGIHPYTF. The DNA for the CDR3 is TGTGCCAGCAGCTGGCGTGGTCGAGGGATCCACCCCTACACCTTC.

The chain recombines TRBV25-1 with TRBJ1-2; 7 bases are shared with TRBD1. This CDR3 is 13 amino acids long. Per germline, CDR1 MGHDK and CDR2 SYGVNS. V trimming: 3 bases; J trimming: 7 bases; junction bases outside the gene matches: 5. CDR3 sequence (DNA): TGTGCCAGCAGTGACAAGGGGGCTGGTGGCTACACCTTC. The encoded protein is CASSDKGAGGYTF.

The V gene is TRBV15, the J gene TRBJ1-1, with 8 bases matching TRBD1. This CDR3 region has 14 residues. Looked up from germline, CDR1 is LNHNV and CDR2 is YYDKDF (reference sequence). V lost 5 bases, J lost 0 bases, and 2 bases stayed unmatched. CDR3 loop: CATSQDRVNTEAFF. In DNA, the CDR3 is TGTGCCACCAGCCAGGACAGGGTGAACACTGAAGCTTTCTTT.

This clone is a singleton in its sample. The chain has TRBV7-2 and TRBJ1-2; no clear D gene. The germline V gene has CDR1 SGHTA and CDR2 FQGNSA. This CDR3 spans 13 amino acids. V was shortened by 5 bases and J by 7 bases, with 14 bases between the two germline ends. CDR3 sequence (DNA): TGTGCCAGCAGCACAACCCTTCCGGGTGGCTACACCTTC. Its translation: CASSTTLPGGYTF. Full variable domain (outside the CDR3, taken from reference TRBV7-2 and TRBJ1-2): GAGVSQSPSNKVTEKGKDVELRCDPISGHTALYWYRQSLGQGLEFLIYFQGNSAPDKSGLPSDRFSAERTGGSVSTLTIQRTQQEDSAVYLCASSTTLPGGYTFGSGTRLTVV.

Written as DNA, the CDR3 is TGTGCCACCAGCAGTTACTTCCGGGACAGGGGTACCTACGAGCAGTACTTC. Translated, it gives CATSSYFRDRGTYEQYF. J is TRBJ2-7 and V is TRBV15; 10 bases match TRBD1. The ends lost 3 bases at V and 2 bases at J; junction bases unmatched: 10. This CDR3 region has 17 residues. Germline-derived CDR1 and CDR2 are LNHNV and YYDKDF (reference sequence). The whole variable domain, filled in from reference TRBV15 and TRBJ2-7, reads DAMVIQNPRYQVTQFGKPVTLSCSQTLNHNVMYWYQQKSSQAPKLLFHYYDKDFNNEADTPDNFQSRRPNTSFCFLDIRSPGLGDTAMYLCATSSYFRDRGTYEQYFGPGTRLTVT.